Following are 27 T cell receptor beta chains from one sample sequenced in a study of shared clonotypes between healthy human individuals. Produced via immunoSEQ multiplex PCR; TCRdb's table is partial and in-frame only. The data contain millions of clones, roughly 94% of them singletons. Sequencing input: naive CD4+ T cells sorted from blood. Subset specified: CD45RA+ positively selected. The receptor source for this set is a man between 18 and 35 years old in good health.

This clone was seen only once. The V and J genes are TRBV5-4 and TRBJ2-1, with 9 bases fitting TRBD2. J gave up 5 bases and V 4 bases, and 13 bases lay outside the gene matches. CDR1 is SGHNT and CDR2 is YYREEE in the germline V gene (reference sequence). The CDR3 sequence is 17 residues long. CDR3 amino acids: CASSPPPGGGADNEQFF. The CDR3 DNA sequence: TGTGCCAGCAGCCCTCCCCCTGGCGGGGGGGCTGACAATGAGCAGTTCTTC.

In the case of this clone: Other nucleotide sequences in the sample specify the same CDR3. The genes are TRBV7-2 and TRBJ2-7; D unresolved. Germline V gene lookup returns CDR1 SGHTA and CDR2 FQGNSA. V was shortened by 1 base and J by 0 bases, with 7 bases between the two germline ends. CDR3 length: 14 amino acids. The DNA of the CDR3 is TGTGCCAGCAGCTTAGTCTATAGCTCCTACGAGCAGTACTTC. As protein: CASSLVYSSYEQYF. The full variable domain, completed using reference TRBV7-2 and TRBJ2-7, is GAGVSQSPSNKVTEKGKDVELRCDPISGHTALYWYRQSLGQGLEFLIYFQGNSAPDKSGLPSDRFSAERTGGSVSTLTIQRTQQEDSAVYLCASSLVYSSYEQYFGPGTRLTVT.

The chain links TRBV5-1 to TRBJ2-3; no firm D call. Germline V gives CDR1 SGHRS, CDR2 YFSETQ. With 0 bases removed from V and 2 bases from J, the gap between germline ends came to 10 bases. The CDR3 is 15 residues long. This CDR3 is CASSLGTGPTDTQYF. DNA of the CDR3: TGCGCCAGCAGCTTGGGGACCGGACCCACAGATACGCAGTATTTT.

The chain uses TRBV6-1 and TRBJ1-4; D is uncertain. The V gene's germline CDR1 is MNHNS and CDR2 SASEGT. The CDR3 sequence is 13 residues long. The V end was cut by 8 bases, the J end by 3 bases, with 10 bases between. In DNA, the CDR3 is TGTGCCAGCTCGTTAGCTTCTAATGAAAAACTGTTTTTT. As protein: CASSLASNEKLFF.

The V gene is TRBV7-9, the J gene TRBJ1-2; D is undetermined. V lost 3 bases and J 5 bases, leaving 7 bases between the germline ends. The CDR3 consists of 12 residues. Germline loops: CDR1 SEHNR, CDR2 FQNEAQ (reference sequence). CDR3 coding DNA: TGTGCCAGCAGCTTTTCCGCTTATGGCTACACCTTC. This encodes CASSFSAYGYTF.

The rearrangement joins TRBV15 to TRBJ2-3, with TRBD2 matching 7 bases. Germline loops: CDR1 LNHNV, CDR2 YYDKDF (reference sequence). V was clipped by 6 bases and J by 1 base; unmatched bases: 4. CDR3 length equals 14 residues. The CDR3 DNA sequence: TGTGCCACCAGGCGACTAGCCGGCACAGATACGCAGTATTTT. It is translated as CATRRLAGTDTQYF.

This sequence joins TRBV5-1 and TRBJ2-5; no clear D. V was clipped by 4 bases and J by 6 bases, with 10 bases between them. Germline CDR1 is SGHRS and CDR2 is YFSETQ. The CDR3 runs to 12 residues. The DNA of the CDR3 is TGCGCCAGCAGCACCGAAGGGAAGACCCAGTACTTC. Protein product: CASSTEGKTQYF.

The genes are TRBV11-2 and TRBJ1-1; no clear D gene. Trimming took 3 bases from V and 10 from J, leaving 15 bases between them. Germline V CDR1 and CDR2: SGHAT, FQNNGV. CDR3 length: 13 residues. For the CDR3, the DNA is TGTGCCAGCAGCTTGGCCACTGAACTAGCAGCTTTCTTT. Translated, it gives CASSLATELAAFF.

V usage is TRBV4-1 and J usage is TRBJ1-6; TRBD1 is a possible D gene (6 bases). The CDR3 length is 18 residues. Germline CDR1 and CDR2: MGHRA and YSYEKL. V lost 1 base and J 7 bases, leaving 20 bases between the germline ends. The CDR3 DNA is TGCGCCAGCAGCCAAGCCGGAGGACAGAAGGGCAAAAATTCACCCCTCCACTTT. Protein sequence: CASSQAGGQKGKNSPLHF.

This chain joins TRBV11-3 and TRBJ2-2, with D perhaps TRBD2 (6 bases). This CDR3 has 16 residues. Between the trimmed V and J ends, which lost 5 bases and 5 bases, there was a span of 18 bases. Germline V gives CDR1 SGHNT, CDR2 YENEEA. This CDR3 is CASSLTRDGGTGELFF. In DNA form, the CDR3 reads TGTGCCAGCAGCCTCACCCGGGACGGGGGAACCGGGGAGCTGTTTTTT.

This chain joins TRBV20-1 and TRBJ1-2; D not certain. The CDR3 contains 11 residues. CDR1 and CDR2 from the germline V gene are DFQATT and SNEGSKA (reference sequence). V was trimmed by 5 bases and J by 11 bases, leaving 15 bases between them. In DNA form, the CDR3 reads TGCAGTGCTGGTATACAGCGGCTTTACACCTTC. It specifies CSAGIQRLYTF.

The chain joins TRBV11-2 to TRBJ1-3; D might be TRBD1 (5 bases). This CDR3 spans 18 amino acids. CDR1 is SGHAT, CDR2 FQNNGV, per germline. V lost 2 bases and J lost 3, with 20 bases in between. CDR3 sequence: CASSLQFRDSRFGNTIYF. CDR3 nucleotide sequence: TGTGCCAGCAGCTTACAGTTCCGGGACTCAAGGTTTGGAAACACCATATATTTT.

The chain has TRBV11-1 and TRBJ1-1, with D tentatively TRBD1 (5 bases). The ends were cut back, 2 bases at V and 2 bases at J, with 12 bases in the middle. This CDR3 has 15 residues. The germline V gene encodes CDR1 SGHAT and CDR2 FQDESV (reference sequence). CDR3 amino acids: CASSLTTTVNTEAFF. CDR3 nucleotide sequence: TGTGCCAGCAGCTTAACCACGACAGTTAACACTGAAGCTTTCTTT.

The chain joins TRBV5-6 to TRBJ1-5, with TRBD1 as a possible D gene (5 bases). The length of the CDR3 is 16 residues. Germline values: CDR1 SGHDT, CDR2 YYEEEE. Trimming took off 2 bases at V and 1 base at J, with 13 bases between the two ends. This CDR3 reads CASSLWGLGSNQPQHF. CDR3 DNA sequence: TGTGCCAGCAGCTTATGGGGGTTGGGAAGCAATCAGCCCCAGCATTTT.

In regard to this clone: One junction end does not reproduce the germline sequence, and a read error may be involved. The CDR3 DNA is TGTGCTAGCAGCTCAGGGACTAGCGGGATCGGCGAGCAGTTCTTC. Translating it yields CASSSGTSGIGEQFF. The chain is built from TRBV7-7 and TRBJ2-1, with 13 bases lining up with TRBD2. CDR1 SSHAT and CDR2 FNYEAQ come from the germline V gene (reference sequence). The CDR3 is 15 residues long.

This chain uses TRBV6-1 with TRBJ2-3; D unclear. The V end lost 4 bases, the J end lost 6 bases, and 8 bases lay between the germline ends. This CDR3 contains 12 residues. CDR1 is MNHNS and CDR2 is SASEGT in the germline V gene. The CDR3 DNA reads as TGTGCCAGCAGTGGTGATAGCGATACGCAGTATTTT. Translation gives CASSGDSDTQYF.

The chain couples TRBV2 to TRBJ2-7; tentative D call: TRBD1 (7 bases). This CDR3 has 15 amino acids. Looked up from germline, CDR1 is SNHLY and CDR2 is FYNNEI. V lost 6 bases, J lost 3 bases, and 18 bases lay in between. The CDR3 loop reads CASREGDSHSYEQYF. The DNA of the CDR3 is TGTGCCAGCAGGGAGGGGGACAGTCACAGCTACGAGCAGTACTTC. Together with reference TRBV2 and TRBJ2-7, the CDR3 gives the full variable domain: EPEVTQTPSHQVTQMGQEVILRCVPISNHLYFYWYRQILGQKVEFLVSFYNNEISEKSEIFDDQFSVERPDGSNFTLKIRSTKLEDSAMYFCASREGDSHSYEQYFGPGTRLTVT.

J is TRBJ2-1 and V is TRBV29-1; D gene unclear. The CDR3 runs to 10 residues. Deletions cut 7 bases from V and 8 bases from J, with 9 bases between. From germline, CDR1 is SQVTM and CDR2 ANQGSEA. The CDR3 DNA is TGCAGCGCTGTTGGGGATGAGCAGTTCTTC. This translates into CSAVGDEQFF.

This chain connects TRBV30 to TRBJ2-2; TRBD2 aligns across 9 bases. CDR1 is GTSNPN, CDR2 SVGIG, per germline (reference sequence). CDR3 length: 14 residues. Germline trimming cut 8 bases from V and 4 bases from J; bases unmatched to any gene: 8. In DNA, the CDR3 is TGTGCCCCCGCGGGAGGGTTCAGCACCGGGGAGCTGTTTTTT. Residues: CAPAGGFSTGELFF.

The rearrangement uses TRBV5-4 and TRBJ2-3, with 8 bases fitting TRBD2. Germline CDR1 reads SGHNT; CDR2 reads YYREEE (reference sequence). The CDR3 has 13 residues. The V segment lost 6 bases and the J segment 1 base; nucleotides outside the gene matches: 1. CDR3 sequence: CASTGGGTDTQYF. The CDR3 bases are TGTGCCAGCACCGGGGGGGGCACAGATACGCAGTATTTT. The variable domain in full, with the rest retrieved from reference TRBV5-4 and TRBJ2-3, is ETGVTQSPTHLIKTRGQQVTLRCSSQSGHNTVSWYQQALGQGPQFIFQYYREEENGRGNFPPRFSGLQFPNYSSELNVNALELDDSALYLCASTGGGTDTQYFGPGTRLTVL.

This clone was observed a handful of times. CDR3 coding DNA: TGTGCCATCAGAACCCATGAGTACGAGCAGTACTTC. It encodes CAIRTHEYEQYF. The chain links TRBV10-3 to TRBJ2-7; D uncertain. The CDR3 spans 12 residues. Germline loops: CDR1 ENHRY, CDR2 SYGVKD. Trimming pared 6 bases from V and 4 bases from J, leaving 10 bases between.

The genes are TRBV4-1 and TRBJ2-3; possibly TRBD2 for D (5 bases). This CDR3 is built from 15 residues. V lost 0 bases to trimming and J lost 2 bases, with 9 bases between them. From germline, CDR1 is MGHRA and CDR2 YSYEKL. In DNA form, the CDR3 reads TGCGCCAGCAGCCAAGACCAGCGGATCACAGATACGCAGTATTTT. Encoded protein: CASSQDQRITDTQYF.

J is TRBJ1-2 and V is TRBV11-2, with D perhaps matching TRBD1 (6 bases). Germline V CDR1 and CDR2: SGHAT, FQNNGV. V was clipped by 3 bases and J by 1 base, with 6 bases between them. The CDR3 covers 13 residues. The CDR3 DNA sequence: TGTGCCAGCAGCTTGGACAGTAACTATGGCTACACCTTC. It specifies CASSLDSNYGYTF.

V usage is TRBV14 and J usage is TRBJ2-2; D gene ambiguous. The CDR3 loop spans 15 amino acids. V lost 2 bases and J 3 bases, leaving 10 bases between the germline ends. Germline lookup yields CDR1 SGHDN and CDR2 FVKESK. CDR3 protein: CASSQRLPYTGELFF. CDR3 bases: TGTGCCAGCAGCCAAAGATTACCGTACACCGGGGAGCTGTTTTTT.

The V and J genes are TRBV10-1 and TRBJ2-5, with 8 bases identical to TRBD2. Germline V gene data show CDR1 as WNHNN and CDR2 as SYGVQD (reference sequence). Germline trimming cut 5 bases from V and 2 bases from J; bases unmatched to any gene: 7. The CDR3 covers 15 residues. In nucleotides, the CDR3 is TGCGCCAGCAGTTCCAGCGGGGGAACTCAAGAGACCCAGTACTTC. It yields the protein CASSSSGGTQETQYF.

The chain links TRBV10-3 to TRBJ1-1, with 8 bases matching TRBD1. CDR3 length equals 17 residues. CDR1 is ENHRY, CDR2 SYGVKD, per germline. V shed 4 bases and J 1 base; nucleotides not matched to a gene: 11. The CDR3 loop is CAISAYLGTGTNTEAFF. The CDR3, as DNA: TGTGCCATCAGTGCTTACCTCGGGACAGGTACGAACACTGAAGCTTTCTTT.

The chain couples TRBV9 to TRBJ2-3; TRBD2 might be the D (6 bases). The CDR3 is made up of 17 amino acids. V was cut by 3 bases and J by 2 bases, with 19 bases left in between. Germline lookup yields CDR1 SGDLS and CDR2 YYNGEE. The CDR3 is CASSASTKTRNTDTQYF. The CDR3 nucleotides are TGTGCCAGCAGCGCCTCAACTAAGACTAGAAACACAGATACGCAGTATTTT.